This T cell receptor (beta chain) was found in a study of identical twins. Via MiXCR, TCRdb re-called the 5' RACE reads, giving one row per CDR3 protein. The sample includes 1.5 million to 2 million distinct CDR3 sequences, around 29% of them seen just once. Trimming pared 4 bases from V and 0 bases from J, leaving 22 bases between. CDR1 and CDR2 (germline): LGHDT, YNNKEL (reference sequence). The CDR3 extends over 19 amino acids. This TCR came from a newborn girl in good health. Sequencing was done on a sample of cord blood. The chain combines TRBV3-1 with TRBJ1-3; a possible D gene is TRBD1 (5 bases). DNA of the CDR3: TGTGCCAGCAGCCCGGGGATAAATCAGGGATTAGCCTCTGGAAACACCATATATTTT. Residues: CASSPGINQGLASGNTIYF.